One sample yielded the 9 T cell receptor beta chains listed below, sequenced in a study of molecular identifiers for immune sequencing clone quantification. In TCRdb, the PCR reads were re-called with MiXCR into one record per CDR3 protein. The repertoire consists of approximately 20,000 distinct CDR3 sequences, with about a fifth occurring once and the leading ten covering about 6.4%. The sequenced sample was naive CD8+ T cells from blood, with Jurkat cell RNA spiked in. The subset here: FACS-sorted CD8+CD4-CCR7+CD45RA+ naive T cells. The receptors stem from a human donor in good health. Some libraries in this study had Jurkat cell RNA spiked in.

V gene TRBV20-1 combines with J gene TRBJ2-2; possible D gene TRBD1, 6 bases. The CDR3 has 16 residues. CDR1 and CDR2 from the germline V gene are DFQATT and SNEGSKA (reference sequence). The germline V and J ends were trimmed by 1 base and 7 bases, with 19 bases remaining between them. CDR3 amino acids: CSARAPLTGLDGELFF. DNA of the CDR3: TGCAGTGCTAGAGCCCCCCTAACAGGGTTGGACGGGGAGCTGTTTTTT.

The chain combines TRBV3-1 with TRBJ2-2, with 12 nucleotides matching TRBD2. This CDR3 region has 17 residues. Per the germline V gene, CDR1 is LGHDT and CDR2 is YNNKEL (reference sequence). Unmatched junction bases numbered 1, after V lost 2 bases and J lost 0 bases. The CDR3 reads CASSQRLAGANTGELFF. DNA of the CDR3: TGTGCCAGCAGCCAACGACTAGCGGGGGCGAACACCGGGGAGCTGTTTTTT.

The chain carries TRBV5-8 and TRBJ1-3; D call uncertain. V shed 1 base and J shed 4 bases, with 6 bases lying between them. This CDR3 has 13 residues. Germline values: CDR1 SGHTS, CDR2 YDEGEE. CDR3 loop: CASSLRMGNTIYF. The DNA for the CDR3 is TGTGCCAGCAGCTTGAGGATGGGAAACACCATATATTTT. Full variable domain (missing parts from reference TRBV5-8 and TRBJ1-3): EAGVTQSPTHLIKTRGQQATLRCSPISGHTSVYWYQQALGLGLQFLLWYDEGEERNRGNFPPRFSGRQFPNYSSELNVNALELEDSALYLCASSLRMGNTIYFGEGSWLTVV.

This clonotype was picked up many times. This chain uses TRBV6-1 with TRBJ2-7, with unresolved D. CDR3 size: 15 residues. V gave up 3 bases and J gave up 0 bases, with 12 bases separating them. CDR1 and CDR2 (germline): MNHNS, SASEGT. CDR3 coding DNA: TGTGCCAGCAGTGAGCGACTGTATAGCTCCTACGAGCAGTACTTC. Translating it yields CASSERLYSSYEQYF.

The chain combines TRBV4-1 with TRBJ2-7; no reliable D call. The ends were cut back, 0 bases at V and 3 bases at J, with 6 bases in the middle. The germline V gene encodes CDR1 MGHRA and CDR2 YSYEKL. The CDR3 has 13 residues. CDR3 sequence (DNA): TGCGCCAGCAGCCAAGATGTCGGCTACGAGCAGTACTTC. Amino acids: CASSQDVGYEQYF.

This clonotype has a count of ten or more. The chain joins TRBV27 to TRBJ2-7; D call uncertain. Germline CDR1 is MNHEY and CDR2 is SMNVEV (reference sequence). The length of the CDR3 is 13 residues. Trimming left V 4 bases short and J 4 bases short, with 11 bases between. In nucleotides, the CDR3 is TGTGCCAGCAGTTCCGGCTTGGGGTACGAGCAGTACTTC. It is translated as CASSSGLGYEQYF.

This clonotype was seen many times. The chain couples TRBV19 to TRBJ2-1; D is possibly TRBD2 (6 bases). V lost 2 bases and J 4 bases, leaving 9 bases between the germline ends. Germline V gene sequence: CDR1 LNHDA, CDR2 SQIVND (reference sequence). This CDR3 is 14 amino acids long. CDR3 sequence: CASSIFGLYNEQFF. CDR3 sequence (DNA): TGTGCCAGTAGTATATTTGGACTATACAATGAGCAGTTCTTC.

Ten or more counts support this clonotype. CDR3 amino acids: CASSLKRSPPGSDTQYF. CDR3 sequence (DNA): TGTGCCAGCAGCCTAAAACGCTCACCCCCGGGGTCAGATACGCAGTATTTT. V gene TRBV7-3 combines with J gene TRBJ2-3; possibly TRBD2 for D (5 bases). The CDR3 has 17 amino acids. Germline V CDR1 and CDR2: SGHTA, FQGTGA. The ends were cut back, 5 bases at V and 4 bases at J, with 22 bases in the middle.

Regarding this clonotype: A single base separates this from a much larger clone, so it may be a read error. The chain combines TRBV29-1 with TRBJ2-1, with a possible D match to TRBD2 (5 bases). The CDR3 spans 13 residues. The germline V gene encodes CDR1 SQVTM and CDR2 ANQGSEA. CDR3 in amino acids: CGVEGDIYNEQFF. Written as DNA, the CDR3 is TGCGGCGTTGAGGGAGATATCTACAATGAGCAGTTCTTC.